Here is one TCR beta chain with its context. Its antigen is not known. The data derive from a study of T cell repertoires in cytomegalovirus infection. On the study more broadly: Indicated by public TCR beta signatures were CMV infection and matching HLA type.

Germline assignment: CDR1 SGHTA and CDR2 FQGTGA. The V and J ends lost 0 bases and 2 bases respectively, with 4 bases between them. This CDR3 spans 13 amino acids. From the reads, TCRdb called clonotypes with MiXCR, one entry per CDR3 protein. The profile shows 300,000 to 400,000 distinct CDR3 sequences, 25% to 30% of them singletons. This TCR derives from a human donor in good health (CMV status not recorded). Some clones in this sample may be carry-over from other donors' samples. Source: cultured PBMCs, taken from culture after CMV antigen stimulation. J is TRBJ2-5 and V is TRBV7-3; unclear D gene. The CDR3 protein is CASSLTRQETQYF. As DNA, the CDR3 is TGTGCCAGCAGCTTAACACGGCAAGAGACCCAGTACTTC.